This paragraph covers one T cell receptor beta chain sequence. The antigen is not known. The source of the sample is a study of cytomegalovirus exposure and HLA in healthy donors. Some clones are missing from TCRdb's copy, which holds only in-frame ones; the method was immunoSEQ multiplex PCR. Here the sample spans approximately 170,000 clones, almost 85% being singletons. Germline loops: CDR1 SGHVS, CDR2 FNYEAQ. J gave up 8 bases and V 6 bases, and 10 bases lay outside the gene matches. This CDR3 has 14 residues. The study, taken as a whole, reports: Specific recognition of CMV antigens was confirmed in vitro for three chains (all CMV-associated).

The chain recombines TRBV7-6 with TRBJ1-1; 9 positions agree with TRBD1. The TCR was taken from a man aged 25 to 40 in good health and CMV-seropositive. Sequencing was done on a sample of PBMCs. CDR3 in DNA: TGTGCCAGCAGTTTACAGGGGGCGTTTTCCGAAGCTTTCTTT. Amino acids: CASSLQGAFSEAFF.